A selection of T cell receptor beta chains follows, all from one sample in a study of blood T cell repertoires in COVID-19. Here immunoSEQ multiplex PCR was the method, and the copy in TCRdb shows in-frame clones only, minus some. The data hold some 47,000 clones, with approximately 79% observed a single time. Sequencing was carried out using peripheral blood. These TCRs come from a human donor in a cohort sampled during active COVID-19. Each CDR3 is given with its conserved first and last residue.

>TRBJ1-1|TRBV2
CASSRYMNTEAFF
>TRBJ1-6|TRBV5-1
CASSLTTTGAPYNSPLHF
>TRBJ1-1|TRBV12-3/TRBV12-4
CASSLGGGTEAFF
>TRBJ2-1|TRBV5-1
CASSGRTSENNEQFF
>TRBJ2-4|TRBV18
CASWRGPYHSKAKNIQYF
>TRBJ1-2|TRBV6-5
CASRQGQASFYGYTF
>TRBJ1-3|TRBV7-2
CASSVRQGGYTIYF
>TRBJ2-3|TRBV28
CASGTGFADTQYF
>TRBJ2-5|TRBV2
CASRLTGQETQYF
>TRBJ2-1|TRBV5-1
CASSSRGFYNEQFF
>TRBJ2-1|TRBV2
CASSYLQGDEQFF
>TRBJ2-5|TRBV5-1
CASSLVQGQETQYF
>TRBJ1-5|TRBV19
CASTTLGGNQPQHF
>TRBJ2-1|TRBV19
CASSWGGYNEQFF
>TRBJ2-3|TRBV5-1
CASSLGQSTDTQYF
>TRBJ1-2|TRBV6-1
CASSEGPGPGGYTF
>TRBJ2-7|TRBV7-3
CASSSLGEDGDYEQYF
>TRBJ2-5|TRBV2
CASSARAGTKETQYF
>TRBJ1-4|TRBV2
CASSEQGGNEKLFF
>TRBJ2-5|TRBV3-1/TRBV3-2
CASSQELAGVGETQYF
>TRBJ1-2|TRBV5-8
CASSLGDRARGYTF
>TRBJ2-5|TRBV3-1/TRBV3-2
CASSRSVAGEQETQYF
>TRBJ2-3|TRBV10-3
CAISELGASTDTQYF
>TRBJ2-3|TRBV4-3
CASSPGTRTDTQYF
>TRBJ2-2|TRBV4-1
CASSQPRDRYTGELFF
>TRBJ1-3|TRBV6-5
CASRVGGSGNTIYF
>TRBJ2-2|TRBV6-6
CASSSAGVGTGELFF
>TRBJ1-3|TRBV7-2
CASSFFTGLTGNTIYF
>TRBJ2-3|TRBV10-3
CAISELAGVTDTQYF
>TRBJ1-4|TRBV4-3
CASSQRPLTGGDEKLFF
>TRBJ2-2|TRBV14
CASSQDRGGLITGELFF
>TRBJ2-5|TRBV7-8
CASSPLGQGIRETQYF
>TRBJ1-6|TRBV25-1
CASSEDRGPLHF
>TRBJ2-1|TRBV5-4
CASSLKGANEQFF
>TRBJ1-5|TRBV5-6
CASSFRGTGGGNQPQHF
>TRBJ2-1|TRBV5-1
CASSLVSEQFF
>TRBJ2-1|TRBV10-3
CAISELTSGALQYNEQFF
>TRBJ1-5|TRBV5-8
CASSYSWQPQHF
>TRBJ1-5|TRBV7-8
CASSLAGTGDRPQHF
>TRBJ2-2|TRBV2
CASTGQVANTGELFF
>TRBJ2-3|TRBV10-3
CAISDRGQDTQYF
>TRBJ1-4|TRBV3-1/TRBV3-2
CASSLRGRGEKLFF
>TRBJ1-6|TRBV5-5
CASSLTGTEYSPLHF
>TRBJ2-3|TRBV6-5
CASTAQLGTQYF
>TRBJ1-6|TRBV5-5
CASSPEATNSPLHF
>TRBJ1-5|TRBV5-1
CASSLGGTGNQPQHF
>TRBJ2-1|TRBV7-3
CASSFGTGPYNEQFF
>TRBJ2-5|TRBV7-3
CASSPGLAKETQYF
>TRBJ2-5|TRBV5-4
CASSLMAGGKETQYF
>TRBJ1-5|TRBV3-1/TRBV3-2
CASSQAGSEQPQHF
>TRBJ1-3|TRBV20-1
CSASVRGPSSGNTIYF
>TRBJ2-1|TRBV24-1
CATSDNRMNREQFF
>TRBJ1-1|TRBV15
CATSRDRLGGANTEAFF